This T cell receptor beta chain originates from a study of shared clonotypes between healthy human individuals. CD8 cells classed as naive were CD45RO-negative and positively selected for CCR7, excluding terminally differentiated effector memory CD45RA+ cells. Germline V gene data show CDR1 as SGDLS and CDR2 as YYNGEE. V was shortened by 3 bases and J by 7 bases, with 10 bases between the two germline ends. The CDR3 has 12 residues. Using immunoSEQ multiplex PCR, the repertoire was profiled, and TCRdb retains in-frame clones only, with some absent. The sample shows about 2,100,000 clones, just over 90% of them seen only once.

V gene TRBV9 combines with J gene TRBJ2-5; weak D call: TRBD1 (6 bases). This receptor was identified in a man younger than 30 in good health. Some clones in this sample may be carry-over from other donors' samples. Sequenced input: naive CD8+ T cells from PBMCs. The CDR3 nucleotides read TGTGCCAGCAGCGAACAACAGGGGACCCAGTACTTC. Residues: CASSEQQGTQYF. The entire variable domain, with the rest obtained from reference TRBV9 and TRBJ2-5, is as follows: DSGVTQTPKHLITATGQRVTLRCSPRSGDLSVYWYQQSLDQGLQFLIQYYNGEERAKGNILERFSAQQFPDLHSELNLSSLELGDSALYFCASSEQQGTQYFGPGTRLLVL.